This entry features one T cell receptor beta chain sequence. Its antigen specificity is not known. The sample holds no much larger clone one base away, and base qualities are not on file. In the study, sorted CD4+ and CD8+ blood T cells from patients with severe aplastic anemia and from healthy subjects underwent deep sequencing of TCR repertoires. Ficoll-Paque density gradient centrifugation was used to isolate peripheral blood mononuclear cells. Before DNA was extracted, CD4+ and CD8+ T cells were sorted using either FACS or magnetic beads. CDR1 and CDR2 are read off the germline V gene as SNHLY and FYNNEI. The CDR3 covers 16 residues, taking in both the cysteine and the phenylalanine. Only the CDR3 DNA stays, 48 bases, in frame from base 1. At the junction V is shortened by 4 bases and J by 3 bases, with 16 bases in between. This record comes from a study of CD8+CD57+ T cells in acquired aplastic anemia (dated by TCRdb to the late 2010s). For the study in its entirety: On average, sorted CD4+ and CD8+ cells yielded 3 to 4 ug of extracted DNA, with a range of about 0.18 to 30 ug. Paper-wide results and their limitations: CD8+ Simpson's diversity did not differ significantly between patients and healthy controls (P=0.060). Roughly 31 CD8+ CDR3 sequences were shared between patients and controls but appeared highly expressed in patients and within their immunodominant clones.

TCR beta VDJ combination and CDR3 sequence profiling used genomic DNA as the template. An Illumina HiSeq 2000 was used for TCR repertoire sequencing. As for the original processing: Repertoires were assessed using TRBV/TRBJ rearrangement plots, CDR3 size and DJ length profiles, and Simpson's diversity index. Whichever DNA sequence was most abundant in the deep sequencing data was defined as the immunodominant clone. CDR3 amino acid sequences were checked for sharing between subjects and were compared against published repertoires and the VDJdb database. The raw public reads went through TCRdb reprocessing: fastp at Q25, MiXCR clone calling, in-frame beta chains kept. One record per CDR3 amino acid sequence lists the most common genes and DNA. These V and J calls rely on TCRdb rather than the paper's analysis. The sample table holds more than 150,000 distinct CDR3 sequences, of which around 66% were seen once. The leading ten clones occupy about half of the sample.

Sequenced material: sorted CD4+, CD8+, or CD8+CD57+ T cells (not recorded which) from PBMCs. The origin of this receptor is a human donor with severe aplastic anemia or a healthy control (not recorded which). The chain couples TRBV2 to TRBJ1-5; matching of 5 bases hints at TRBD1 as the D gene. The CDR3: CASSVGTPLSNQPQHF. Read as DNA, the sequence is TGTGCCAGCAGTGTGGGGACCCCCCTCTCCAATCAGCCCCAGCATTTT.